Below, one T cell receptor (beta chain) is given with its context. How the authors handled the data: For nucleated cells, counts were estimated from reference gene primer amplification. Sequencing used immunoSEQ multiplex PCR; TCRdb keeps in-frame clones, though not all of them. That table supplies the V and J calls and clone size; D and trimming were determined from the DNA. The sample has around 280,000 clones; more than 85% are singletons. These data come from a study of blood T cell repertoires in COVID-19. Study context: Collection of acute and convalescent COVID-19 samples took place in the United States, Italy and Spain. Sources were T cells, B-cell-depleted T cells, or PBMCs; the material itself was cDNA or gDNA.

CDR1 and CDR2 from the germline V gene are SGHTA and FQGTGA. V shed 2 bases and J 7 bases; nucleotides not matched to a gene: 11. The CDR3 consists of 17 residues. The sequenced sample consisted of peripheral blood. J is TRBJ1-6 and V is TRBV7-3, with 7 bases aligning to TRBD1. The receptor was isolated from a man aged 65-85 years with acute or convalescent COVID-19. The CDR3 DNA reads as TGTGCCAGCAGCTTAGCCCCCGCCGGGACAGCAAATTCACCCCTCCACTTT. It encodes CASSLAPAGTANSPLHF.